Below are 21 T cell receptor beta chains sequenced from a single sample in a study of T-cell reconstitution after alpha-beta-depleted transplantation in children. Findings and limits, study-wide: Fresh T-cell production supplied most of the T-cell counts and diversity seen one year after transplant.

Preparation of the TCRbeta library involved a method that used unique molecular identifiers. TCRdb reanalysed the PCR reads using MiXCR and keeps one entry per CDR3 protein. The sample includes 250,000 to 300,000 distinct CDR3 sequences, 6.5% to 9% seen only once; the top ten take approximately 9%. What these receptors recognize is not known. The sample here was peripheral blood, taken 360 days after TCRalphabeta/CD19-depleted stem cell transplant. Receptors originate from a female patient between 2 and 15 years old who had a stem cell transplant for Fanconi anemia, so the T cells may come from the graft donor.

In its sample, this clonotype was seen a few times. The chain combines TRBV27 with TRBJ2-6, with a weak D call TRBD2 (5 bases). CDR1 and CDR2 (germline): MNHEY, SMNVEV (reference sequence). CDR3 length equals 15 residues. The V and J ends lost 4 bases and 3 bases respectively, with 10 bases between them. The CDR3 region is CASSSERGGANVLTF. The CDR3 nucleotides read TGTGCCAGCAGTTCCGAACGGGGTGGGGCCAACGTCCTGACTTTC. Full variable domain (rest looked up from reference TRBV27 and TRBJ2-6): EAQVTQNPRYLITVTGKKLTVTCSQNMNHEYMSWYRQDPGLGLRQIYYSMNVEVTDKGDVPEGYKVSRKEKRNFPLILESPSPNQTSLYFCASSSERGGANVLTFGAGSRLTVL.

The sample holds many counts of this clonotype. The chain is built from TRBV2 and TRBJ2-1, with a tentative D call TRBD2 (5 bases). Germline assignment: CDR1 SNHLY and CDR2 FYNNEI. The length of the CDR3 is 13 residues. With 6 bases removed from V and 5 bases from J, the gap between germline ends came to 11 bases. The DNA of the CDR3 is TGTGCCAGCAGAATAGCGAGAAACAATGAGCAGTTCTTC. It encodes CASRIARNNEQFF.

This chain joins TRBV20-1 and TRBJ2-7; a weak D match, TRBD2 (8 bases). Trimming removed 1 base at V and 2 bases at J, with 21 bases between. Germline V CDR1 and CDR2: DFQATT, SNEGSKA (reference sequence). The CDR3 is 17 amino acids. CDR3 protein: CSARVPPGGGQTYEQYF. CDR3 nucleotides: TGCAGTGCTAGAGTTCCTCCGGGGGGGGGACAGACCTACGAGCAGTACTTC.

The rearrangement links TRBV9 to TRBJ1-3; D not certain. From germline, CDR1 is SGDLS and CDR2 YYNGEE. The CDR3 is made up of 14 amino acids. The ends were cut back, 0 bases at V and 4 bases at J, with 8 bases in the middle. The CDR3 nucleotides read TGTGCCAGCAGCGTAGACTATCCAGGAAACACCATATATTTT. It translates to CASSVDYPGNTIYF.

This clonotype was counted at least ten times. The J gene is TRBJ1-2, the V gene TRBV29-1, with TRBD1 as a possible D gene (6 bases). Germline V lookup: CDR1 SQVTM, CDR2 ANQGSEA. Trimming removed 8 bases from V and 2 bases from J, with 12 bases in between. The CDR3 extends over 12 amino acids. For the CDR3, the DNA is TGCAGCAGCATCCAGGGGAACTATGGCTACACCTTC. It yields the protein CSSIQGNYGYTF.

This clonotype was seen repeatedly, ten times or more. CDR3 nucleotides: TGCAGCGTTCGACGGACAGGGGGAACCTACGAGCAGTACTTC. Its protein is CSVRRTGGTYEQYF. This chain connects TRBV29-1 to TRBJ2-7; 10 positions agree with TRBD1. Germline values: CDR1 SQVTM, CDR2 ANQGSEA. The CDR3 runs to 14 residues. J gave up 2 bases and V 5 bases, and 6 bases lay outside the gene matches.

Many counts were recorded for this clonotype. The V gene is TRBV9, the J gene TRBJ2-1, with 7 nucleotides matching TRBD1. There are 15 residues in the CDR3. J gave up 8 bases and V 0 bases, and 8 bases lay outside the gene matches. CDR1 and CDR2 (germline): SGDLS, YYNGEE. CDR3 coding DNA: TGTGCCAGCAGCGTAGTGGGCAGGGGGATCGATGAGCAGTTCTTC. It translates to CASSVVGRGIDEQFF.

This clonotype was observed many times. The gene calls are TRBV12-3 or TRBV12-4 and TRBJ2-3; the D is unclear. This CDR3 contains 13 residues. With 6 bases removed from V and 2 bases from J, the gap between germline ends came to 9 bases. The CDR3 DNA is TGTGCCAGCAGGAGCCAATACACAGATACGCAGTATTTT. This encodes CASRSQYTDTQYF.

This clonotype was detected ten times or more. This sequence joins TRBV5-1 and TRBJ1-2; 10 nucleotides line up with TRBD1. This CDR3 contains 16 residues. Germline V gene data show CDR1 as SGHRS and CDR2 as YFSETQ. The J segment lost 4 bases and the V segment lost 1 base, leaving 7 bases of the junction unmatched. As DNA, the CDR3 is TGCGCCAGCAGCTTGCCGGGACAGGGGTTCACCTATGGCTACACCTTC. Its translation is CASSLPGQGFTYGYTF.

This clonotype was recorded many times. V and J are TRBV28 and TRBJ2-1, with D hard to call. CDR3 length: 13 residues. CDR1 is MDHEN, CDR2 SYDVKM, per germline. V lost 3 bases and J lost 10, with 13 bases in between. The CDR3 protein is CASSFFGHPEQFF. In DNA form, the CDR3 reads TGTGCCAGCAGTTTTTTCGGGCACCCCGAGCAGTTCTTC.

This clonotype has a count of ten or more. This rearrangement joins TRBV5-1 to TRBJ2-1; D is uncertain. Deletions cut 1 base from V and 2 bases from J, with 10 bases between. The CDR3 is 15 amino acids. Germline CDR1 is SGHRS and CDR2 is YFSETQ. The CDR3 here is CASSLLDGTYNEQFF. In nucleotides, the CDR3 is TGCGCCAGCAGCTTGTTAGACGGCACCTACAATGAGCAGTTCTTC.

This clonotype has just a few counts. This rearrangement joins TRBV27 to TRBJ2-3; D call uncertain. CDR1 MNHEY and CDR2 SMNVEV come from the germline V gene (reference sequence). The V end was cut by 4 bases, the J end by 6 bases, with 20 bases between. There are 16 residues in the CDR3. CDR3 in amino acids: CASSSIDLSQPDTQYF. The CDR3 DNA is TGTGCCAGCAGTTCAATAGACCTGTCACAGCCGGATACGCAGTATTTT.

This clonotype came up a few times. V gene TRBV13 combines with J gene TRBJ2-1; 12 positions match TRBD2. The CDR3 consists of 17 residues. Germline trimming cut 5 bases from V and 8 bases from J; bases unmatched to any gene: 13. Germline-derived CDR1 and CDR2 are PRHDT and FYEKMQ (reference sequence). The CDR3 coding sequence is TGTGCCAGCAGCCCCAGGGCTAGCGGGAGGGCCTGGCATGAGCAGTTCTTC. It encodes CASSPRASGRAWHEQFF.

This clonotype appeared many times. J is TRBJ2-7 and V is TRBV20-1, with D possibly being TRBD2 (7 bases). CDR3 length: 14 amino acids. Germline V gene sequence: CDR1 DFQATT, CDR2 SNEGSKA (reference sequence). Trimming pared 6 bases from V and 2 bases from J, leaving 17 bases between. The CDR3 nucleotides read TGCAGTGCCTCGCAAGGGGGGGGAACCTACGAGCAGTACTTC. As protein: CSASQGGGTYEQYF.

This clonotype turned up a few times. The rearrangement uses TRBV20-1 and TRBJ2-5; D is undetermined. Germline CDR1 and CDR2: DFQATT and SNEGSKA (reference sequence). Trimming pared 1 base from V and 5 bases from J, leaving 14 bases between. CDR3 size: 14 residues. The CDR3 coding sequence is TGCAGTGCTAGAGTTGTGGTTTTCGGGGAGACCCAGTACTTC. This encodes CSARVVVFGETQYF.

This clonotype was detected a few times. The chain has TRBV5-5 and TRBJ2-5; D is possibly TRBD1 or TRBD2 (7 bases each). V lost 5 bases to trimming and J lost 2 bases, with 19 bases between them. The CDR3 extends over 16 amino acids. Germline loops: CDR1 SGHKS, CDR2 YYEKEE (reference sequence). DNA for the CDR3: TGTGCCAGCAGATCCCACAGGGGAGGGGTTCAAGAGACCCAGTACTTC. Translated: CASRSHRGGVQETQYF.

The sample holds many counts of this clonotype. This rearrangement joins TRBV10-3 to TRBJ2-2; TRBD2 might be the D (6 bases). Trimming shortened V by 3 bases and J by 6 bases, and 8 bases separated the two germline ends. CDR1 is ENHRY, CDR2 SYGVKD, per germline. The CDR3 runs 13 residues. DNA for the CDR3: TGTGCCATCAGTGAAGGAGGGGCCGGGGAGCTGTTTTTT. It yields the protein CAISEGGAGELFF.

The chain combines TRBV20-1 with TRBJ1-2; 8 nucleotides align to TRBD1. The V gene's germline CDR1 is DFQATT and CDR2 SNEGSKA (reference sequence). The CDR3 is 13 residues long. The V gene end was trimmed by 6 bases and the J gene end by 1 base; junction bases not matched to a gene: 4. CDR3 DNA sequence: TGCAGTGCCAAGGGACAGGATAACTATGGCTACACCTTC. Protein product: CSAKGQDNYGYTF.

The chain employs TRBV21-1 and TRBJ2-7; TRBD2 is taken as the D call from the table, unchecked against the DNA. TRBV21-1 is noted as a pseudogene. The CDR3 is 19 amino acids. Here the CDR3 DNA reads TGTGCCAGCAGCAAAGGCGAAACGAGCGGGAGGGGAGGTGGGTACGAGCAGTACTTC. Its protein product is CASSKGETSGRGGGYEQYF.

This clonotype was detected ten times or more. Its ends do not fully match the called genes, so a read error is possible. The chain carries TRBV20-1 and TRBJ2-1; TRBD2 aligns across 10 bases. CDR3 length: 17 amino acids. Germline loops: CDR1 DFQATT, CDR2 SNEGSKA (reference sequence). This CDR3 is CSARDLLLAGALNEQFF. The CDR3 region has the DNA TGCAGTGCTAGAGATCTCCTGCTAGCGGGGGCCCTCAATGAACAGTTCTTC.

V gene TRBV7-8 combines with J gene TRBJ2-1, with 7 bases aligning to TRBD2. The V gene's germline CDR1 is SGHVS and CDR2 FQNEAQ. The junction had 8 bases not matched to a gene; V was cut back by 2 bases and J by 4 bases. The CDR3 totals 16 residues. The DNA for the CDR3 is TGTGCCAGCAGCTTACAGTCCCCTAGCGGTTACAATGAGCAGTTCTTC. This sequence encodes CASSLQSPSGYNEQFF.